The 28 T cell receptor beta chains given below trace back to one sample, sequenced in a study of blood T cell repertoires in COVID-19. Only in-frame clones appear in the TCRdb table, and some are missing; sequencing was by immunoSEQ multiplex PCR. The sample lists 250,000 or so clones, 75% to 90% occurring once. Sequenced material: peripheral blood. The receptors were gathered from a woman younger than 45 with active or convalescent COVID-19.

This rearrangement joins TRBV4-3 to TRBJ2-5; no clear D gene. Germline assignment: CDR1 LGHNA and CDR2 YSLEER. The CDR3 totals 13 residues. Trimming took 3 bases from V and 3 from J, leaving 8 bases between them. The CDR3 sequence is CASSHRLEETQYF. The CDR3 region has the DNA TGCGCCAGCAGCCATCGACTCGAAGAGACCCAGTACTTC.

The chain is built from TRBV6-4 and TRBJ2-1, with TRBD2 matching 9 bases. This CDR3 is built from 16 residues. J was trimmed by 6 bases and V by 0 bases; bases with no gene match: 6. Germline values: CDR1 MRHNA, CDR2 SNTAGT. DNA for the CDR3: TGTGCCAGCAGTGACTCGGCTAGCGGGGATTCCAATGAGCAGTTCTTC. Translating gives CASSDSASGDSNEQFF.

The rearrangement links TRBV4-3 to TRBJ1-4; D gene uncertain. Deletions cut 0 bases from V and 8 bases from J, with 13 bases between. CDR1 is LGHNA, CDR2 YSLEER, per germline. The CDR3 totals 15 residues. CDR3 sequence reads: CASSQESRNGEKLFF. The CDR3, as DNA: TGCGCCAGCAGCCAAGAATCGCGGAACGGAGAAAAACTGTTTTTT.

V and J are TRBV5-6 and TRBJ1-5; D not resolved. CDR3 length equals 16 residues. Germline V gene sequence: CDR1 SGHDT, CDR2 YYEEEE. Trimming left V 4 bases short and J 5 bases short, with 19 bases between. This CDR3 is CASSLMGRGIDQPQHF. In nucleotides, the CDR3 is TGTGCCAGCAGCCTGATGGGCCGAGGGATCGATCAGCCCCAGCATTTT. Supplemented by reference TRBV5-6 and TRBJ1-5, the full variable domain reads DAGVTQSPTHLIKTRGQQVTLRCSPKSGHDTVSWYQQALGQGPQFIFQYYEEEERQRGNFPDRFSGHQFPNYSSELNVNALLLGDSALYLCASSLMGRGIDQPQHFGDGTRLSIL.

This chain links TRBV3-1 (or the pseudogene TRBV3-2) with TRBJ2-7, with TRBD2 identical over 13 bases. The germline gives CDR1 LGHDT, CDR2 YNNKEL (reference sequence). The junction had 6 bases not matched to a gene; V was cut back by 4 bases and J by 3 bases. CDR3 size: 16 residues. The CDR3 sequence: CASSPGLAGAYYEQYF. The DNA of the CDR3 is TGTGCCAGCAGCCCTGGACTAGCGGGGGCCTACTACGAGCAGTACTTC.

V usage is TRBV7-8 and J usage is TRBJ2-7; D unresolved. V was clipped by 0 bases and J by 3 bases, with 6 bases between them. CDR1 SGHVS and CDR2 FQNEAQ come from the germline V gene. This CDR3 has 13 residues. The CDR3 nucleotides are TGTGCCAGCAGCTTAGCCGTAGACTACGAGCAGTACTTC. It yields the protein CASSLAVDYEQYF.

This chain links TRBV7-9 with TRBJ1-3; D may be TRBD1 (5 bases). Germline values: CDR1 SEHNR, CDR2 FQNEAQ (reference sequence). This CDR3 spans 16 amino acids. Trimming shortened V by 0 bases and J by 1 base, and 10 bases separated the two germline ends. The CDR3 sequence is CASSLATDSSGNTIYF. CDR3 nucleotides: TGTGCCAGCAGCTTAGCAACCGACAGTTCTGGAAACACCATATATTTT.

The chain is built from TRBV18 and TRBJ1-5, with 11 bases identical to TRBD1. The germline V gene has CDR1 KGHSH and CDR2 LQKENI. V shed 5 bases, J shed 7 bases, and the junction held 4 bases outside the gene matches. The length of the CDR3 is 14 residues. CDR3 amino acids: CASSAGQGGQPQHF. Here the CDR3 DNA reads TGTGCCAGCTCAGCGGGACAGGGGGGGCAGCCCCAGCATTTT.

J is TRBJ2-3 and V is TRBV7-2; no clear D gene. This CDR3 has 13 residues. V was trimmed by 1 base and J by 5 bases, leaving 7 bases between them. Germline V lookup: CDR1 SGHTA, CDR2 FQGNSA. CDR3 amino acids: CASSLGPGDTQYF. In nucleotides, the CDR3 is TGTGCCAGCAGCTTAGGGCCGGGAGATACGCAGTATTTT. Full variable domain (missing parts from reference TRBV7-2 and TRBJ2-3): GAGVSQSPSNKVTEKGKDVELRCDPISGHTALYWYRQSLGQGLEFLIYFQGNSAPDKSGLPSDRFSAERTGGSVSTLTIQRTQQEDSAVYLCASSLGPGDTQYFGPGTRLTVL.

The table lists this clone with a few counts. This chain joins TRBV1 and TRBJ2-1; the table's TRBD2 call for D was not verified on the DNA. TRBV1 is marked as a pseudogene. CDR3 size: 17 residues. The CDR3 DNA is TGCACCAGCAGCCAAGGAGACAGCGGGGGGGCCAAGGGTGAGCAGTTCTTC. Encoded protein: CTSSQGDSGGAKGEQFF.

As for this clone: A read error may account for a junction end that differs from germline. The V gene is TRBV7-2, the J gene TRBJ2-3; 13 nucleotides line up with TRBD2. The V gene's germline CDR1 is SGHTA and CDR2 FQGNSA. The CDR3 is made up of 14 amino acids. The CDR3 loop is CASSSFGTSGAWNF. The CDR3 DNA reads TGTGCCAGCAGCTCATTCGGGACTAGCGGGGCCTGGAATTTT. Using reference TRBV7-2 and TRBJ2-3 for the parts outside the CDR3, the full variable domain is GAGVSQSPSNKVTEKGKDVELRCDPISGHTALYWYRQSLGQGLEFLIYFQGNSAPDKSGLPSDRFSAERTGGSVSTLTIQRTQQEDSAVYLCASSSFGTSGAWNFGPGTRLTVL.

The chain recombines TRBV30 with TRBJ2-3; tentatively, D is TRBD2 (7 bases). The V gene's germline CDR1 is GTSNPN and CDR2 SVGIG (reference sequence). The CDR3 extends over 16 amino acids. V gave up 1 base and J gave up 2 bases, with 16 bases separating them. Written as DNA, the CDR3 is TGTGCCTGGAGTGGTGATTGGGGGGGGCTCACAGATACGCAGTATTTT. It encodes CAWSGDWGGLTDTQYF.

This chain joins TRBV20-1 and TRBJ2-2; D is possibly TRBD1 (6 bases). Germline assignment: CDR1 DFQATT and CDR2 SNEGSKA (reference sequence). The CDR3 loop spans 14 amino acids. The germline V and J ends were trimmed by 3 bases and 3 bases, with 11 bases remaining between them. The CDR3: CSASSGDYTGELFF. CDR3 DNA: TGCAGTGCTAGTTCAGGGGATTACACCGGGGAGCTGTTTTTT.

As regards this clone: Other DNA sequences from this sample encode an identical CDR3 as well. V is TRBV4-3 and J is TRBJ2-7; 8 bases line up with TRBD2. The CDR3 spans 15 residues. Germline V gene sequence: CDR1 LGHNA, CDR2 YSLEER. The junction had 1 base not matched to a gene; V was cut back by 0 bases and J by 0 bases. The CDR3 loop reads CASSQDRGGSYEQYF. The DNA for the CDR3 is TGCGCCAGCAGCCAAGATCGGGGGGGCTCCTACGAGCAGTACTTC.

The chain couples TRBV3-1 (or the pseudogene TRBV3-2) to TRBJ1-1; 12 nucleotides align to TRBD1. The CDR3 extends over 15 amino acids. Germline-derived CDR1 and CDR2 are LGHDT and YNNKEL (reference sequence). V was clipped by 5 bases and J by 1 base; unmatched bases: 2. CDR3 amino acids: CASSVGQGANTEAFF. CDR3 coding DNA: TGTGCCAGCAGCGTGGGACAGGGGGCGAACACTGAAGCTTTCTTT.

Here the CDR3 DNA reads TGTGCCATCAGTGTAGCGGGGGGGCAAGATACGCAGTATTTT. Its protein is CAISVAGGQDTQYF. This chain links TRBV10-3 with TRBJ2-3, with 11 bases that match TRBD2. The CDR3 extends over 14 amino acids. Per germline, CDR1 ENHRY and CDR2 SYGVKD. Trimming at V came to 4 bases and at J to 5 bases, leaving 2 bases not matched to a gene.

CDR3 region: CASSYSYRDRGSPLHF. The CDR3 region has the DNA TGTGCCAGCAGTTACTCGTACCGGGACAGGGGTTCACCCCTCCACTTT. V is TRBV6-5 and J is TRBJ1-6; 10 nucleotides align to TRBD1. J lost 9 bases, V lost 0 bases, and 5 bases had no gene match. CDR1 MNHEY and CDR2 SVGAGI come from the germline V gene. The CDR3 length is 16 residues.

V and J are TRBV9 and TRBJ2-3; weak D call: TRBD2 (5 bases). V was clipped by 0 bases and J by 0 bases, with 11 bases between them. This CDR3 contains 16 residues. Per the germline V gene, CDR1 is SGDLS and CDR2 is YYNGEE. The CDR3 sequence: CASSVALAASTDTQYF. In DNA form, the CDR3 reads TGTGCCAGCAGCGTAGCTCTAGCAGCTAGCACAGATACGCAGTATTTT.

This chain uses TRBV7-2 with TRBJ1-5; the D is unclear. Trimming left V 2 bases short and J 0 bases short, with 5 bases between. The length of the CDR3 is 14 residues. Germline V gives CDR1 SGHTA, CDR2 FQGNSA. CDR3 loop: CASSLISSNQPQHF. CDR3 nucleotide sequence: TGTGCCAGCAGCTTAATTAGTAGCAATCAGCCCCAGCATTTT.

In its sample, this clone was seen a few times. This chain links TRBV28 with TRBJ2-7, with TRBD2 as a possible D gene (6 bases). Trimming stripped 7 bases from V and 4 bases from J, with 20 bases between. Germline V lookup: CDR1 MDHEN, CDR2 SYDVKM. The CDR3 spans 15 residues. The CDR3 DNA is TGTGCCAGCAATTCCGGGACCGGAGGGGCTTACGAGCAGTACTTC. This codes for CASNSGTGGAYEQYF. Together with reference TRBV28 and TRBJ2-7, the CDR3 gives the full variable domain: DVKVTQSSRYLVKRTGEKVFLECVQDMDHENMFWYRQDPGLGLRLIYFSYDVKMKEKGDIPEGYSVSREKKERFSLILESASTNQTSMYLCASNSGTGGAYEQYFGPGTRLTVT.

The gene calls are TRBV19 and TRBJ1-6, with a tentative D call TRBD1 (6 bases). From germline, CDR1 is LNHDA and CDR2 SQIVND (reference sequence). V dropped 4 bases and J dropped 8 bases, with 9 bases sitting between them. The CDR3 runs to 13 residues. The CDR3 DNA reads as TGTGCCAGTAGTACAAACAGGGATTCACCCCTCCACTTT. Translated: CASSTNRDSPLHF.

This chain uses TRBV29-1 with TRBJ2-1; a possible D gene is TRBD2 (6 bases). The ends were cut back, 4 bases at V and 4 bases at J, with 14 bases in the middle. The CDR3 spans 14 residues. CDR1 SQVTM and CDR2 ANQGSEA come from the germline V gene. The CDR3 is CSVGGVGTYNEQFF. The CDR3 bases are TGCAGCGTTGGAGGGGTAGGGACTTACAATGAGCAGTTCTTC.

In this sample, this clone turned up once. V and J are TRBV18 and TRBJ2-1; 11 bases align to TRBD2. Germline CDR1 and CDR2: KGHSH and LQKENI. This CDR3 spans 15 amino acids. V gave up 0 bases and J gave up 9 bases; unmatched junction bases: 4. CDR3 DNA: TGTGCCAGCTCACCACCTAGCGGGGGGGCCAGTGAGCAGTTCTTC. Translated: CASSPPSGGASEQFF.

The CDR3 is CASSSVAGLADLGGETQYF. The CDR3 DNA sequence: TGTGCCAGCAGTTCAGTAGCGGGACTAGCGGACCTCGGCGGGGAGACCCAGTACTTC. This chain connects TRBV28 to TRBJ2-5; TRBD2 aligns across 11 bases. CDR3 size: 19 residues. Germline assignment: CDR1 MDHEN and CDR2 SYDVKM. The ends lost 4 bases at V and 5 bases at J; junction bases unmatched: 18.

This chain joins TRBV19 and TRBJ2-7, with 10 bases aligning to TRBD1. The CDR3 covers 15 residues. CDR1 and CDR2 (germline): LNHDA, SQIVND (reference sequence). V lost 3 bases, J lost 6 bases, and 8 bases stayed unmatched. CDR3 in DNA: TGTGCCAGTAGTATCCTTGGGACAGGGGAAGGCGAGCAGTACTTC. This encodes CASSILGTGEGEQYF.

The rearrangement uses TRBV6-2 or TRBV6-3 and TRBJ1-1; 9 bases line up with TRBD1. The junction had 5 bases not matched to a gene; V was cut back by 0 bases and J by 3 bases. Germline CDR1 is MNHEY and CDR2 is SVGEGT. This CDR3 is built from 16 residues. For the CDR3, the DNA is TGTGCCAGCAGTTACTCACACAGGGGGCTTGACACTGAAGCTTTCTTT. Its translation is CASSYSHRGLDTEAFF.

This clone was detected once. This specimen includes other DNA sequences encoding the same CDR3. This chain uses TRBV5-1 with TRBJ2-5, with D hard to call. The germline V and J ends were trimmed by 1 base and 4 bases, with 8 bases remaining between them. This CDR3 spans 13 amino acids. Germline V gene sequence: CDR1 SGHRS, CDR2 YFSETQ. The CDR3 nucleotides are TGCGCCAGCAGCTTGAGCCCCGGAGAGACCCAGTACTTC. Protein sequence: CASSLSPGETQYF. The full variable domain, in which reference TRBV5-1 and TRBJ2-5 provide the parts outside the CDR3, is KAGVTQTPRYLIKTRGQQVTLSCSPISGHRSVSWYQQTPGQGLQFLFEYFSETQRNKGNFPGRFSGRQFSNSRSEMNVSTLELGDSALYLCASSLSPGETQYFGPGTRLLVL.

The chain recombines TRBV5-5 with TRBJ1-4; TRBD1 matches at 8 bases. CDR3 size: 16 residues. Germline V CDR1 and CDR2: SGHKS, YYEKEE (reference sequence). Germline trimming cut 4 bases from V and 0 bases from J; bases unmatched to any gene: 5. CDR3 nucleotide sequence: TGTGCCAGCAGCCCGACAGGGGCTGCAACTAATGAAAAACTGTTTTTT. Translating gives CASSPTGAATNEKLFF.